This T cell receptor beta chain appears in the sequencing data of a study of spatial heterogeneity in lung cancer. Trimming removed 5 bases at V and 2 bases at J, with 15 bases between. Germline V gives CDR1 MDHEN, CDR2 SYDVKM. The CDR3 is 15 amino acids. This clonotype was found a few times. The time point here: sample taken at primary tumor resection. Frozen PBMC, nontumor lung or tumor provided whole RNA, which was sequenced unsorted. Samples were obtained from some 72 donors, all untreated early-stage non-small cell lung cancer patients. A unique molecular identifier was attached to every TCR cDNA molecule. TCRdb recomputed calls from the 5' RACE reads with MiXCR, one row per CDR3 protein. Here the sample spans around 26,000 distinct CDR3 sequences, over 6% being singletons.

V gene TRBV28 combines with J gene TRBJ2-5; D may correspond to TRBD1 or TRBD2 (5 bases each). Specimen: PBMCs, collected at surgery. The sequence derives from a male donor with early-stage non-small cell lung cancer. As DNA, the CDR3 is TGTGCCAGCAGTCTCCTCGTTGGGGGACAAGAGACCCAGTACTTC. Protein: CASSLLVGGQETQYF.